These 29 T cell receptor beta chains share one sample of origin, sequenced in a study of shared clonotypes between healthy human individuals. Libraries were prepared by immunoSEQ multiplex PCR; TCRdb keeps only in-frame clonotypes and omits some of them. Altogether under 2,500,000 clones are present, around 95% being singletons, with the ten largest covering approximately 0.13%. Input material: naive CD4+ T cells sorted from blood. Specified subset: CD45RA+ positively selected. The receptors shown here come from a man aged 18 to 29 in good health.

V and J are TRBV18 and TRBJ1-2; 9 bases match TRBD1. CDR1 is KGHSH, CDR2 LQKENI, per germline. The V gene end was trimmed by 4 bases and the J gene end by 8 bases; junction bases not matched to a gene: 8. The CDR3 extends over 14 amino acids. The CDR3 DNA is TGTGCCAGCTCACAAAGGACAGGGGCGGAAGGCTACACCTTC. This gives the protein CASSQRTGAEGYTF.

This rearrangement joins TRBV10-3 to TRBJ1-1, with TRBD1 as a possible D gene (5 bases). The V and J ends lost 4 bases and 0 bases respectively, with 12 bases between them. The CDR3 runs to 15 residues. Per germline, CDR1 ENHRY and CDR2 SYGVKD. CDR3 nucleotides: TGTGCCATCAGTGTTTGGGGGTCCATGAACACTGAAGCTTTCTTT. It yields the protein CAISVWGSMNTEAFF.

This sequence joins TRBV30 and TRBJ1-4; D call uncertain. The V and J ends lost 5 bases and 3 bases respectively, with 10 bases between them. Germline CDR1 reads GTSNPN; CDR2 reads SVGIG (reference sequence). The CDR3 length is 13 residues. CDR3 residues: CAWLTAANEKLFF. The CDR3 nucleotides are TGTGCCTGGTTAACCGCAGCTAATGAAAAACTGTTTTTT. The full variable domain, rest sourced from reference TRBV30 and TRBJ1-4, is SQTIHQWPATLVQPVGSPLSLECTVEGTSNPNLYWYRQAAGRGLQLLFYSVGIGQISSEVPQNLSASRPQDRQFILSSKKLLLSDSGFYLCAWLTAANEKLFFGSGTQLSVL.

In DNA form, the CDR3 reads TGCGCCAGCAGCCAAAGACACCTAGCGTCCAATGAGCAGTTCTTC. Encoded protein: CASSQRHLASNEQFF. This sequence joins TRBV4-1 and TRBJ2-1; TRBD2 is a possible D gene (6 bases). The CDR3 has 15 amino acids. Germline lookup yields CDR1 MGHRA and CDR2 YSYEKL. Deletions cut 2 bases from V and 6 bases from J, with 14 bases between.

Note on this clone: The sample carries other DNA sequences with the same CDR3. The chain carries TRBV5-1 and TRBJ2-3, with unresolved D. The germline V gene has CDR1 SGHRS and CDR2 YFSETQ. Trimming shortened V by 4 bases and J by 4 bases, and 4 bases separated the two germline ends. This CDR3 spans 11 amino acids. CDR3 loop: CASSTADTQYF. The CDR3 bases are TGCGCCAGCAGCACGGCAGATACGCAGTATTTT.

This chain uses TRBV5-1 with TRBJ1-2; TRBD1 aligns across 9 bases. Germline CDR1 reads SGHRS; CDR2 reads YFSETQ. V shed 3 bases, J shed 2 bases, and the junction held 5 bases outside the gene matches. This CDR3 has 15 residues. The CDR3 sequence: CASSSTQGANYGYTF. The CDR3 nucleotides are TGCGCCAGCAGCTCGACACAGGGGGCCAACTATGGCTACACCTTC.

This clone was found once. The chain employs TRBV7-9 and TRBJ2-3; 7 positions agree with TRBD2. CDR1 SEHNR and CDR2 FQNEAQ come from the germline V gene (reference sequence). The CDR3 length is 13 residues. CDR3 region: CAAGTINADTQYF. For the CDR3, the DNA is TGTGCAGCGGGGACCATAAACGCAGATACGCAGTATTTT.

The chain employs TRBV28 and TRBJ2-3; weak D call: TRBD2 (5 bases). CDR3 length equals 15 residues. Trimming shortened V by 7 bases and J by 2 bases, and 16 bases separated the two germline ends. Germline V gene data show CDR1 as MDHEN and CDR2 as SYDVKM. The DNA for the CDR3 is TGTGCCAGCATCCTCGGCACGGGGTACACAGATACGCAGTATTTT. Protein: CASILGTGYTDTQYF.

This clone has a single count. DNA for the CDR3: TGTGCTGGAAGGGTGCCTGATAATACGCAGTATTTT. Amino acid sequence: CAGRVPDNTQYF. This chain links TRBV30 with TRBJ2-3; no clear D. Germline lookup yields CDR1 GTSNPN and CDR2 SVGIG (reference sequence). CDR3 size: 12 residues.

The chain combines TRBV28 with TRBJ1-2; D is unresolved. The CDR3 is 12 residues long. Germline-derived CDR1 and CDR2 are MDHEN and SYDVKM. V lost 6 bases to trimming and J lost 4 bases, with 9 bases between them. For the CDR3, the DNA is TGTGCCAGCAGCCCAGGTATCTATGGCTACACCTTC. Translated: CASSPGIYGYTF.

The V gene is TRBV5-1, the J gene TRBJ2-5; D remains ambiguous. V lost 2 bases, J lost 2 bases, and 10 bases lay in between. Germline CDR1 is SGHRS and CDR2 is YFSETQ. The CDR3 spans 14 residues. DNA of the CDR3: TGCGCCAGCAGCTTCTCAGTGATACAAGAGACCCAGTACTTC. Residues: CASSFSVIQETQYF.

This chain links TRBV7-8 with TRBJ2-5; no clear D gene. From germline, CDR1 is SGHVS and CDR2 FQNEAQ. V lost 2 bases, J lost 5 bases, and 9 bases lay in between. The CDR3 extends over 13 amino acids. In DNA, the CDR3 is TGTGCCAGCAGCTTAAGTCGCGACGAGACCCAGTACTTC. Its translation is CASSLSRDETQYF.

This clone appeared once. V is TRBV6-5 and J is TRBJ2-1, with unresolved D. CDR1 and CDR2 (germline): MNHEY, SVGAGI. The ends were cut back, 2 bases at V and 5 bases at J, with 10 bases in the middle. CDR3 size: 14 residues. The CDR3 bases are TGTGCCAGCAGTTACGGTCAGTCTCACAATGAGCAGTTCTTC. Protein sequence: CASSYGQSHNEQFF.

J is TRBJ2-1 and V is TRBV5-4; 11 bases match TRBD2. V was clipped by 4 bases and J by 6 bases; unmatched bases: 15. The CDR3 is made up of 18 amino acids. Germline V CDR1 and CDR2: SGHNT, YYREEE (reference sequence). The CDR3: CASSDQNRLAGPGNEQFF. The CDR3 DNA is TGTGCCAGCAGCGATCAAAACCGACTAGCGGGACCCGGCAATGAGCAGTTCTTC.

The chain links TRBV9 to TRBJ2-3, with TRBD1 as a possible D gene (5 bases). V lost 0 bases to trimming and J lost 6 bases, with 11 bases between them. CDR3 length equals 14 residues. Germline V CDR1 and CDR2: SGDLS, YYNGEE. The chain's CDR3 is CASSVGGSGDTQYF. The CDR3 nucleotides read TGTGCCAGCAGCGTAGGGGGCTCAGGGGATACGCAGTATTTT.

The CDR3 DNA reads as TGTGCCAGCTCACCACCCTCGGCACTAGCGTGGGAGACCCAGTACTTC. Protein: CASSPPSALAWETQYF. The V gene is TRBV18, the J gene TRBJ2-5; 7 nucleotides agree with TRBD2. Germline CDR1 is KGHSH and CDR2 is LQKENI. V lost 0 bases, J lost 5 bases, and 9 bases stayed unmatched. The CDR3 is made up of 16 amino acids.

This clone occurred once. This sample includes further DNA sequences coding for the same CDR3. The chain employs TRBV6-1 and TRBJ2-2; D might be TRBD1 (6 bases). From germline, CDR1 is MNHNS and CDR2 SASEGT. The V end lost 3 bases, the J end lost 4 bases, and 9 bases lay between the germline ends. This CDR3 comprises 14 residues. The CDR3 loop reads CASSEQGRTGELFF. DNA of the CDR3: TGTGCCAGCAGTGAGCAGGGGCGCACCGGGGAGCTGTTTTTT.

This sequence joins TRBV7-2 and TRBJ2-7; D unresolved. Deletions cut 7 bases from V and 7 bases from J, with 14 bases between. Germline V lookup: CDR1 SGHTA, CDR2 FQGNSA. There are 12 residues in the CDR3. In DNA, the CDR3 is TGTGCCAGCACCCCAAACGGCAATGAGCAGTACTTC. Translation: CASTPNGNEQYF.

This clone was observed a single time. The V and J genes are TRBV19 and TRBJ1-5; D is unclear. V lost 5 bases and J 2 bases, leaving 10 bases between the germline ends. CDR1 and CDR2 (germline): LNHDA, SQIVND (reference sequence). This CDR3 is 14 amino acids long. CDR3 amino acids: CASSRIAGNQPQHF. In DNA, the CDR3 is TGTGCCAGTAGTCGTATAGCTGGCAATCAGCCCCAGCATTTT.

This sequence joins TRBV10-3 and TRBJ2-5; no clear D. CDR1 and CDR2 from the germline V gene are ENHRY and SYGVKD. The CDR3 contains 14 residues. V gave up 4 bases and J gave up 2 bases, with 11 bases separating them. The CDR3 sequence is CAISASGLQETQYF. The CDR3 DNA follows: TGTGCCATCAGTGCTTCAGGCTTACAAGAGACCCAGTACTTC.

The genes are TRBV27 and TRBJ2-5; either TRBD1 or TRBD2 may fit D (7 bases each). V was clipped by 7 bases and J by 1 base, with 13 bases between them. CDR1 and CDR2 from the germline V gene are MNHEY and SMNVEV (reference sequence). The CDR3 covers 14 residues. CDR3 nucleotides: TGTGCCAGCAATCCAGGGGGGGGCCAAGAGACCCAGTACTTC. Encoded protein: CASNPGGGQETQYF.

This chain's CDR3 is CASSPEKNTEAFF. In DNA, the CDR3 is TGCGCCAGCAGCCCCGAGAAGAACACTGAAGCTTTCTTT. V usage is TRBV4-1 and J usage is TRBJ1-1; no clear D gene. CDR1 MGHRA and CDR2 YSYEKL come from the germline V gene. V was clipped by 4 bases and J by 1 base, with 7 bases between them. CDR3 length: 13 amino acids.

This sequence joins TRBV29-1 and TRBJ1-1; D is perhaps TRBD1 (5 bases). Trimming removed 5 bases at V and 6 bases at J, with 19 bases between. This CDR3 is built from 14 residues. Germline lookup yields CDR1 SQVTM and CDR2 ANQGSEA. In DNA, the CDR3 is TGCAGCGTTTTTCCTCTAGTCAGGGTAGCTGAAGCTTTCTTT. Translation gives CSVFPLVRVAEAFF.

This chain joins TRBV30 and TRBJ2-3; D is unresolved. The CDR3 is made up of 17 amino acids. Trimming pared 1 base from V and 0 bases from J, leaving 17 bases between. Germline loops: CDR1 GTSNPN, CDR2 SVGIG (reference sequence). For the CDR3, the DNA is TGTGCCTGGAGTGGAAGCAGACTGACCCAAAGCACAGATACGCAGTATTTT. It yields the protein CAWSGSRLTQSTDTQYF.

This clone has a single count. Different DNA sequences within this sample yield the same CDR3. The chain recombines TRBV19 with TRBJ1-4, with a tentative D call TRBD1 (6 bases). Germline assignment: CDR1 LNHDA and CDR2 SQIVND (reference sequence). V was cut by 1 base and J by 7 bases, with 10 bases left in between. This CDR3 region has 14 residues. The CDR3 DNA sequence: TGTGCCAGTAGTATAGGAGGAGGGGGTGAAAAACTGTTTTTT. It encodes CASSIGGGGEKLFF.

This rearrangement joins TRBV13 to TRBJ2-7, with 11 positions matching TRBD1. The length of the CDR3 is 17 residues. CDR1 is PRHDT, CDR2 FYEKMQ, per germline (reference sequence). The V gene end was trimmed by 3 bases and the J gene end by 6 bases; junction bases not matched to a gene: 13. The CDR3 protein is CASSFRGVGTGGREQYF. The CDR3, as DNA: TGTGCCAGCAGCTTCCGTGGAGTGGGGACAGGGGGGCGCGAGCAGTACTTC.

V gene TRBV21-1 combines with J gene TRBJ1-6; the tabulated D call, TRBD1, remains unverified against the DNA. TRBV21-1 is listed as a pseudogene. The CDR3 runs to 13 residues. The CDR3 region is CASSGDRDSPLHF. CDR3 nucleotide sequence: TGTGCCAGCAGCGGGGACAGGGATTCACCCCTCCACTTT.

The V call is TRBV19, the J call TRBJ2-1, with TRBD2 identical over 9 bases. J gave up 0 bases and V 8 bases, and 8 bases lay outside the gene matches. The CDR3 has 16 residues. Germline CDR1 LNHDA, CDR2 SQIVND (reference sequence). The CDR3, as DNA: TGTGCCAGTCAAAGATCTAGCGGGAACTCCTACAATGAGCAGTTCTTC. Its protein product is CASQRSSGNSYNEQFF. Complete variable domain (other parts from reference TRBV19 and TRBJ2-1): DGGITQSPKYLFRKEGQNVTLSCEQNLNHDAMYWYRQDPGQGLRLIYYSQIVNDFQKGDIAEGYSVSREKKESFPLTVTSAQKNPTAFYLCASQRSSGNSYNEQFFGPGTRLTVL.

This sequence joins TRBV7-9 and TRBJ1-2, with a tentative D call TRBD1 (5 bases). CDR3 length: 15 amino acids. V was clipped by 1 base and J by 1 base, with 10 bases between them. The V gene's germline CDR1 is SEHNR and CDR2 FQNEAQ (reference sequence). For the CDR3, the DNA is TGTGCCAGCAGCTTAGTACAGGAGAGTAACTATGGCTACACCTTC. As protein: CASSLVQESNYGYTF.